Listed below are T cell receptor beta chains from one sample, sequenced in a study of T cells in Graves' hyperthyroidism and ophthalmopathy. TCRdb reanalysed the multiplex PCR reads using MiXCR and keeps one entry per CDR3 protein. The sample contains hundreds of thousands of distinct CDR3 sequences, around 38% of which appear only once. The sequenced sample consisted of blood. The receptors derive from a man between 18 and 29 years old with Graves' hyperthyroidism. Both conserved end residues are trimmed from each CDR3. Each record gives: V gene, CDR3 protein.

v_gene: TRBV4-1
CDR3aa: ASSPEAGYYQPQH

v_gene: TRBV20-1
CDR3aa: SAIPGTAKKTQY

v_gene: TRBV7-6
CDR3aa: ASSPDLGYEQY

v_gene: TRBV5-1
CDR3aa: ASSWADGDATNEKLF

v_gene: TRBV15
CDR3aa: AVSGRRSPLD

v_gene: TRBV9
CDR3aa: ASSLHGTSGSPGELF

v_gene: TRBV7-9
CDR3aa: ASSSQGVDGYT

v_gene: TRBV9
CDR3aa: ASSVEGKTGELF

v_gene: TRBV7-2
CDR3aa: AVEPRTSGKGPYEQY

v_gene: TRBV10-3
CDR3aa: AISDVGQPQH

v_gene: TRBV10-3
CDR3aa: AISERGQY

v_gene: TRBV12-3/TRBV12-4
CDR3aa: ASTLQGISNQPQH

v_gene: TRBV11-1
CDR3aa: ASSPRLVNTEAF

v_gene: TRBV7-9
CDR3aa: ASSLNTGGETQY

v_gene: TRBV7-9
CDR3aa: ASSINQDTEAF

v_gene: TRBV15
CDR3aa: ATSRDLGEGETQY

v_gene: TRBV7-9
CDR3aa: ASSFGGGRDSYEQY

v_gene: TRBV14
CDR3aa: ASSQDTHQPQH

v_gene: TRBV7-9
CDR3aa: ASSIGQGRDQY

v_gene: TRBV27
CDR3aa: ASRGNRGEKLF

v_gene: TRBV4-1
CDR3aa: ASSQDGKYEQY

v_gene: TRBV5-5
CDR3aa: ASSRQFATNEKLF

v_gene: TRBV6-1
CDR3aa: ASSEWGGRHEKLF

v_gene: TRBV6-1
CDR3aa: ASRTGFNQPQH

v_gene: TRBV7-9
CDR3aa: ASTSGAGINQPQH

v_gene: TRBV24-1
CDR3aa: ATSDPRAGYTNTQY

v_gene: TRBV19
CDR3aa: ASGEGVAF

v_gene: TRBV7-2
CDR3aa: ASSPTSGGKETQY

v_gene: TRBV7-3
CDR3aa: ASGPDRGSDGYT

v_gene: TRBV7-2
CDR3aa: ASSDGTRAAF

v_gene: TRBV29-1
CDR3aa: SVRNQGEAQY

v_gene: TRBV16
CDR3aa: ASSRILGTEQY

v_gene: TRBV12-3/TRBV12-4
CDR3aa: ASREGHEAF

v_gene: TRBV25-1
CDR3aa: ASSQVKQGITEAF

v_gene: TRBV20-1
CDR3aa: SASPGQAASYGYT

v_gene: TRBV12-3/TRBV12-4
CDR3aa: ASSPQGTTNEKLF

v_gene: TRBV25-1
CDR3aa: ASSELWGADSPLH

v_gene: TRBV7-2
CDR3aa: ASSSVAGGVYEQY

v_gene: TRBV20-1
CDR3aa: RKTGKPSEAF

v_gene: TRBV2
CDR3aa: AGRGSPETYEQY

v_gene: TRBV20-1
CDR3aa: SVYSGNTEAF

v_gene: TRBV29-1
CDR3aa: SARTGNTIY

v_gene: TRBV7-6
CDR3aa: ASSAGQGFEKLF

v_gene: TRBV10-3
CDR3aa: AITKDRGWNGYT

v_gene: TRBV7-9
CDR3aa: ASSTGQLPNYGYT

v_gene: TRBV29-1
CDR3aa: SVGPEVGDEKLF

v_gene: TRBV20-1
CDR3aa: SAGRDRGLFVAF

v_gene: TRBV12-3/TRBV12-4
CDR3aa: ASSQGGRANTEAF

v_gene: TRBV2
CDR3aa: ASRVPGELF

v_gene: TRBV9
CDR3aa: ASSATSTGRLQETQY

v_gene: TRBV10-3
CDR3aa: AISELGGDSNGYT

v_gene: TRBV12-3/TRBV12-4
CDR3aa: ASSLIRQINSPLH

v_gene: TRBV25-1
CDR3aa: ASGGPGGELF

v_gene: TRBV24-1
CDR3aa: AILDGGTGELF